This TCR beta chain is from a study of graft-versus-host responses after intestinal transplantation. Overall study results and limits: Researchers found GvH clones in recipient marrow, and some showed up first in ileum or blood. Individuals carrying graft-donor T cell macrochimerism showed high graft-versus-host to host-versus-graft clonal ratios in allografts.

Worth noting for this clone: Antigen unknown.

This CDR3 region has 16 residues. Germline CDR1 and CDR2: SGHAT and FQNNGV. V lost 5 bases and J lost 6, with 21 bases in between. The repertoire was sequenced with immunoSEQ multiplex PCR; TCRdb's copy has only in-frame clones and lacks some. The profile shows approximately 99,000 clones, 80% to 95% of them singletons. Sequences were derived from unstimulated CD8+ T cells sorted from spleen or lymph node cells, sampled before transplant. The sequence was collected from a human donor who was the organ donor for an intestinal transplant. J is TRBJ2-3 and V is TRBV11-2; TRBD2 is a possible D gene (6 bases). CDR3 loop: CASSPGWPSARDTQYF. The CDR3 DNA reads as TGTGCCAGCAGCCCCGGGTGGCCTAGCGCCCGGGATACGCAGTATTTT.